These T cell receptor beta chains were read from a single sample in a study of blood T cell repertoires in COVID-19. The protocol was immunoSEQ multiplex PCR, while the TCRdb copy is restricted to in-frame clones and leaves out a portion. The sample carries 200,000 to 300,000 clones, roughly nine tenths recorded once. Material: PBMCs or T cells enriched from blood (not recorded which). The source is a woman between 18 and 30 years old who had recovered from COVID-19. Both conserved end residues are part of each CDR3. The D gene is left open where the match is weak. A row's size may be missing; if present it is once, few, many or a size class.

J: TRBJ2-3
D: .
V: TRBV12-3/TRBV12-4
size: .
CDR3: CASSTNPRDTQYF
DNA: TGTGCCAGCAGTACGAATCCTAGGGATACGCAGTATTTT

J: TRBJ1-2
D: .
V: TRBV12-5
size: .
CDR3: CASGFVGAPSVDYTF
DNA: TGTGCTAGTGGTTTCGTAGGGGCGCCGAGTGTCGACTACACCTTC

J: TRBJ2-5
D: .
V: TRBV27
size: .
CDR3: CASSLGPRATQYF
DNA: TGTGCCAGCAGTTTAGGGCCGAGGGCAACCCAGTACTTC

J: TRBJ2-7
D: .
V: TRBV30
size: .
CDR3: CAWNGVHEQYF
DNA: TGTGCCTGGAACGGGGTCCACGAGCAGTACTTC

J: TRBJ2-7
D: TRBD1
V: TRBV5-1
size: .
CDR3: CASSSYQGAPHLYEQYF
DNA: TGCGCCAGCAGCTCATACCAGGGGGCTCCCCACCTCTACGAGCAGTACTTC

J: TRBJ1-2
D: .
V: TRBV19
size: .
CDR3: CASEDGVYGYTF
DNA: TGTGCGTCCGAGGACGGGGTTTATGGCTACACCTTC

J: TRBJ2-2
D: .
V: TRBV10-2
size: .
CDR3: CASTDGDTGELFF
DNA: TGCGCCAGCACAGACGGAGACACCGGGGAGCTGTTTTTT

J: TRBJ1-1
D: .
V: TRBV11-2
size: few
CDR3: CASSPWGENTEAFF
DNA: TGTGCCAGCAGCCCGTGGGGGGAGAACACTGAAGCTTTCTTT

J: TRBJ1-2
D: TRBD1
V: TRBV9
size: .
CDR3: CASSVSVRGISYGYTF
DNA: TGTGCCAGCAGCGTGTCGGTCAGGGGGATTAGCTATGGCTACACCTTC

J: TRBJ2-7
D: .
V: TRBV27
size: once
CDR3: CASSSTQGSEQYF
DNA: TGTGCCAGCAGTTCGACGCAGGGTAGCGAGCAGTACTTC

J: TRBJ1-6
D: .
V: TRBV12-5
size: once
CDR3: CASAAGFDSPLHF
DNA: TGTGCTAGTGCAGCGGGGTTCGATTCACCCCTCCACTTT

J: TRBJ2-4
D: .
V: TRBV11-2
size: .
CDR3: CASSPDRNIQYF
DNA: TGTGCCAGCAGCCCCGACAGGAACATTCAGTACTTC

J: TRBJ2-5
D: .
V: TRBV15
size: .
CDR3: CATSREDLASETQYF
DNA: TGTGCCACCAGCAGAGAAGACCTAGCGTCAGAGACCCAGTACTTC

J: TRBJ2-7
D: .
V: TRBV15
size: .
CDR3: CATSRDLGQHNEQYF
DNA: TGTGCCACCAGCAGAGATCTAGGCCAGCACAACGAGCAGTACTTC

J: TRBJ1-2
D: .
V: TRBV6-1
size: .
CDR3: CASRGWGRDYGYTF
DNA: TGTGCCAGCAGAGGTTGGGGGCGAGACTATGGCTACACCTTC

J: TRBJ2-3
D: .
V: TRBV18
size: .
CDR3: CASSPQRIAASTDTQYF
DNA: TGTGCCAGCTCACCACAAAGGATAGCGGCTAGCACAGATACGCAGTATTTT

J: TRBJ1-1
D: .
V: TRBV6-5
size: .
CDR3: CASSYSSVNTEAFF
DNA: TGTGCCAGCAGTTACTCATCGGTGAACACTGAAGCTTTCTTT

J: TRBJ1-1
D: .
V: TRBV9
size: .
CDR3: CASSPQREIRTEAFF
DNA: TGTGCCAGCAGCCCCCAGAGGGAGATTAGGACTGAAGCTTTCTTT

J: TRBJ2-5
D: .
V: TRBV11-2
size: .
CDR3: CASSPAPSRETQYF
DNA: TGTGCCAGCAGCCCCGCGCCTAGTCGAGAGACCCAGTACTTC

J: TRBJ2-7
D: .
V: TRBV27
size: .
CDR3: CASSHNRGGLYEQYF
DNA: TGTGCCAGCAGTCACAACAGGGGGGGCTTATACGAGCAGTACTTC

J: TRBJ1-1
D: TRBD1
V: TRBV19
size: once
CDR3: CASSTMTGGVNTEAFF
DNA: TGTGCCAGTAGTACCATGACAGGGGGCGTGAACACTGAAGCTTTCTTT

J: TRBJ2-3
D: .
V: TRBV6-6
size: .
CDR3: CASSRSSGGTDTQYF
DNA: TGTGCCAGCAGTCGGTCGTCCGGGGGCACAGATACGCAGTATTTT

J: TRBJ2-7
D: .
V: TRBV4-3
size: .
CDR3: CASSRGRVSEQYF
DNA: TGCGCCAGCAGCCGCGGCAGGGTGTCCGAGCAGTACTTC

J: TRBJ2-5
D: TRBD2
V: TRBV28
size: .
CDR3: CASSPSGRAGETQYF
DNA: TGTGCCAGCAGTCCCAGCGGGAGGGCCGGGGAGACCCAGTACTTC

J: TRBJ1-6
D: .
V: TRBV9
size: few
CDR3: CASSATGYSPLHF
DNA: TGTGCCAGCAGCGCAACAGGGTATTCACCCCTCCACTTT

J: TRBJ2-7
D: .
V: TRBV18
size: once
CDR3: CASSPETESYEQYF
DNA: TGTGCCAGCTCACCAGAGACAGAGTCCTACGAGCAGTACTTC

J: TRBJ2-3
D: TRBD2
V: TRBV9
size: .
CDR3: CASSVGPSGSSTDTQYF
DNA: TGTGCCAGCAGCGTAGGGCCTAGCGGATCTAGCACAGATACGCAGTATTTT

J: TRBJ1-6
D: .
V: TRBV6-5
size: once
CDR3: CASSPNRENSPLHF
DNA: TGTGCCAGCAGTCCAAACAGGGAAAATTCACCCCTCCACTTT

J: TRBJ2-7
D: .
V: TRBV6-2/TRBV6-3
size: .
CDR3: CASSYTRAALSSYEQYF
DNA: TGTGCCAGCAGTTATACTCGTGCAGCGCTAAGCTCCTACGAGCAGTACTTC

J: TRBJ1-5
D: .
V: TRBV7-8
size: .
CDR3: CASSQTRGDGNQPQHF
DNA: TGTGCCAGCAGCCAAACCAGGGGAGATGGCAATCAGCCCCAGCATTTT

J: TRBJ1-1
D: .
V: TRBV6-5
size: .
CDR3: CASSYRSNTEAFF
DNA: TGTGCCAGCAGTTATCGGTCCAACACTGAAGCTTTCTTT

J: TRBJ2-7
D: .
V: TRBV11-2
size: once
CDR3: CASSLSRASYEQYF
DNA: TGTGCCAGCAGCTTATCGAGGGCCTCCTACGAGCAGTACTTC

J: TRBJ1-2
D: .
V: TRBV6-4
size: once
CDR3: CASSGPFPAGLSYGYTF
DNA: TGTGCCAGCAGTGGCCCCTTTCCGGCAGGACTAAGCTATGGCTACACCTTC

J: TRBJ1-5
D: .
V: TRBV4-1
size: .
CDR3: CASSQAGGYSNQPQHF
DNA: TGCGCCAGCAGCCAAGCTGGCGGATATAGCAATCAGCCCCAGCATTTT

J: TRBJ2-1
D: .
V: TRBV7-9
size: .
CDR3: CASRSEPGGEQFF
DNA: TGTGCCAGCAGGTCCGAACCCGGGGGTGAGCAGTTCTTC

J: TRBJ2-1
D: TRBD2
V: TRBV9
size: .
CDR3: CASSALQRGGLNEQFF
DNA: TGTGCCAGCAGCGCCCTCCAGCGGGGGGGCCTCAATGAGCAGTTCTTC

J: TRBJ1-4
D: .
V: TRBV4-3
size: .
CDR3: CASSLRARDNEKLFF
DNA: TGCGCCAGCAGCCTCAGGGCCAGGGATAATGAAAAACTGTTTTTT